The 14 T cell receptor beta chains reported below all come from one sample, sequenced in a study of blood T cells in healthy people across ages. It was with a sample-barcoded 5' primer and a J-beta primer mix that a second PCR of roughly 7 to 12 cycles was run. One entry per CDR3 protein results from TCRdb running MiXCR on the 5' RACE reads. Found here are some 1.4 million distinct CDR3 sequences, around 42% of them singletons; the top ten hold 7.9%. Specimen: blood. Every receptor here comes from a woman aged 18 to 35 in good health.

The chain is built from TRBV25-1 and TRBJ2-1, with TRBD2 matching 8 bases. The CDR3 runs 15 residues. The junction had 8 bases not matched to a gene; V was cut back by 0 bases and J by 10 bases. CDR1 and CDR2 (germline): MGHDK, SYGVNS. The CDR3 loop is CASSEYASGLEEQFF. The CDR3 DNA sequence: TGTGCCAGCAGTGAATATGCTAGCGGGCTAGAGGAGCAGTTCTTC.

This clonotype was picked up a small number of times. J is TRBJ1-1 and V is TRBV10-1, with a tentative D call TRBD1 (5 bases). V was trimmed by 6 bases and J by 1 base, leaving 12 bases between them. This CDR3 region has 14 residues. Per the germline V gene, CDR1 is WNHNN and CDR2 is SYGVQD (reference sequence). The CDR3 is CASSVGGSNTEAFF. As DNA, the CDR3 is TGCGCCAGCAGCGTGGGGGGATCGAACACTGAAGCTTTCTTT.

The chain is built from TRBV12-3 or TRBV12-4 and TRBJ1-5; unclear D gene. With 7 bases removed from V and 4 bases from J, the gap between germline ends came to 11 bases. The CDR3 has 13 amino acids. The CDR3 DNA reads TGTGCCAGCACACGGACGGGAAATCAGCCCCAGCATTTT. Amino acid sequence: CASTRTGNQPQHF.

The chain links TRBV6-5 to TRBJ1-2, with 9 bases aligning to TRBD1. Per germline, CDR1 MNHEY and CDR2 SVGAGI. This CDR3 region has 16 residues. J lost 8 bases, V lost 0 bases, and 10 bases had no gene match. The CDR3 loop is CASSYSKGTGPQGYTF. CDR3 nucleotides: TGTGCCAGCAGTTACTCGAAGGGGACAGGGCCTCAGGGCTACACCTTC.

This rearrangement joins TRBV7-2 to TRBJ1-1; D gene uncertain. From germline, CDR1 is SGHTA and CDR2 FQGNSA. This CDR3 has 13 residues. Trimming removed 5 bases at V and 1 base at J, with 8 bases between. The CDR3 region has the DNA TGTGCCAGCAGCAAAAGCGGGAACACTGAAGCTTTCTTT. Amino acid sequence: CASSKSGNTEAFF.

The rearrangement uses TRBV30 and TRBJ1-1; the D is unclear. The CDR3 has 14 amino acids. V dropped 0 bases and J dropped 0 bases, with 8 bases sitting between them. Germline assignment: CDR1 GTSNPN and CDR2 SVGIG (reference sequence). The CDR3 here is CAWSVLGMNTEAFF. As DNA, the CDR3 is TGTGCCTGGAGTGTACTGGGTATGAACACTGAAGCTTTCTTT.

The chain combines TRBV6-5 with TRBJ1-2; D remains ambiguous. The CDR3 spans 12 residues. Germline V gene sequence: CDR1 MNHEY, CDR2 SVGAGI. V lost 6 bases and J lost 3, with 8 bases in between. The CDR3 sequence is CASRTTDYGYTF. The CDR3 DNA follows: TGTGCCAGCAGAACGACGGACTATGGCTACACCTTC.

This chain uses TRBV20-1 with TRBJ1-5; 7 nucleotides align to TRBD1. Germline assignment: CDR1 DFQATT and CDR2 SNEGSKA (reference sequence). The CDR3 totals 16 residues. J lost 2 bases, V lost 4 bases, and 11 bases had no gene match. The CDR3 DNA is TGCAGTGCTACTTACCCCCTCGGACAGGGCAATCAGCCCCAGCATTTT. The encoded protein is CSATYPLGQGNQPQHF.

The J gene is TRBJ1-6, the V gene TRBV15; D remains ambiguous. Trimming took off 5 bases at V and 2 bases at J, with 4 bases between the two ends. CDR3 length equals 13 residues. CDR1 is LNHNV, CDR2 YYDKDF, per germline (reference sequence). CDR3: CATSHTYNSPLHF. The CDR3 bases are TGTGCCACCAGCCACACCTATAATTCACCCCTCCACTTT.

Here the CDR3 reads CASSFEQLTDTQYF. The CDR3 DNA reads as TGTGCCAGCAGCTTCGAACAACTCACAGATACGCAGTATTTT. The chain carries TRBV11-2 and TRBJ2-3; D gene uncertain. The CDR3 is made up of 14 amino acids. Germline CDR1 SGHAT, CDR2 FQNNGV. Trimming took off 3 bases at V and 2 bases at J, with 9 bases between the two ends.

The chain joins TRBV7-9 to TRBJ1-5, with 8 bases that match TRBD1. Germline loops: CDR1 SEHNR, CDR2 FQNEAQ (reference sequence). Unmatched junction bases numbered 11, after V lost 5 bases and J lost 2 bases. This CDR3 contains 17 residues. The CDR3 sequence: CASSHDNDRGGNQPQHF. Here the CDR3 DNA reads TGTGCCAGCAGCCACGACAATGACAGGGGAGGCAATCAGCCCCAGCATTTT.

This clonotype turned up a few times. The J gene is TRBJ2-7, the V gene TRBV12-3 or TRBV12-4; 14 nucleotides align to TRBD2. The CDR3 is made up of 16 amino acids. V lost 4 bases to trimming and J lost 4 bases; unmatched junction nucleotides: 6. DNA of the CDR3: TGTGCCAGCAGTTGGGGACTAGCGGGAGCGGTGTACGAGCAGTACTTC. Its protein product is CASSWGLAGAVYEQYF.

This chain links TRBV27 with TRBJ2-7, with TRBD1 matching 9 bases. Judging by the DNA end, TRBJ2-5 fits better; the J call may be wrong. The CDR3 is made up of 15 amino acids. The germline V gene has CDR1 MNHEY and CDR2 SMNVEV (reference sequence). CDR3 sequence reads: CASSSPGQGHQTQYF. The CDR3 coding sequence is TGTGCCAGCAGTTCCCCTGGACAGGGGCACCAGACCCAGTACTTC.

V is TRBV5-5 and J is TRBJ2-5; maybe TRBD1 (6 bases). CDR1 and CDR2 (germline): SGHKS, YYEKEE (reference sequence). This CDR3 has 19 amino acids. Trimming took 1 base from V and 2 from J, leaving 24 bases between them. CDR3: CASSLMGGGADPTQETQYF. The CDR3 nucleotides read TGTGCCAGCAGCTTGATGGGTGGGGGCGCCGATCCGACACAAGAGACCCAGTACTTC.